These T cell receptor beta chains were read from a single sample in a study of cytomegalovirus exposure and HLA in healthy donors. The assay was immunoSEQ multiplex PCR, and TCRdb's table has in-frame clones only and misses some. This sample has roughly 54,000 clones; roughly 79% occur once, and the top ten carry about 3%. Sample: PBMCs. Receptors were obtained from a man over 45 in good health and CMV-seronegative. CDR3s include the opening cysteine and the closing phenylalanine or tryptophan. A D gene is named only where the DNA matches it firmly. Part of the rows lack a size; the others show once, few, many or a class for expanded clones.

cdr3_nt	cdr3_aa	d_call	clone_size	j_call	v_call	cdr3_length
TGTGCCAGCAGCGTAGGGCACGGCGGGGTGGCCTCGAGCACCGGGGAGCTGTTTTTT	CASSVGHGGVASSTGELFF	.	.	TRBJ2-2	TRBV9	19
TGCGCCAGCAGCTTGGATCTGGGACAGGGAGATGGCTACACCTTC	CASSLDLGQGDGYTF	TRBD1	.	TRBJ1-2	TRBV5-1	15
TGCGCCAGCAGCCAAGGCGGGGGGCCTTACAATGAGCAGTTCTTC	CASSQGGGPYNEQFF	TRBD2	.	TRBJ2-1	TRBV4-1	15
TGTGCCAGCAGTTTAGCGGGGAGAAACACCGGGGAGCTGTTTTTT	CASSLAGRNTGELFF	TRBD2	once	TRBJ2-2	TRBV7-7	15
TGTGCCAGCAGCGAGGAACCCGGCGTCAGGGTAGGCGGCTACACCTTC	CASSEEPGVRVGGYTF	.	.	TRBJ1-2	TRBV7-9	16
TGCGCCAGCTGGGGCCTATTGCACGAGCAGTACTTC	CASWGLLHEQYF	.	.	TRBJ2-7	TRBV10-2	12
TGTGCCAGCAGCCAGAGACAGGTGGCGAGCAATGAGCAGTTCTTC	CASSQRQVASNEQFF	.	few	TRBJ2-1	TRBV6-6	15
TGTGCCAGCAGCTTAGCTGGACAGGGAAACACTGAAGCTTTCTTT	CASSLAGQGNTEAFF	TRBD1	.	TRBJ1-1	TRBV2	15
TGTGCCAGCAGCTTAAAGGGGGTGAACTCCTACGAGCAGTACTTC	CASSLKGVNSYEQYF	.	.	TRBJ2-7	TRBV7-9	15
TGTGCCAGCAGTGGCCCCAGGGATAGCTTAGCCTACAATGAGCAGTTCTTC	CASSGPRDSLAYNEQFF	.	.	TRBJ2-1	TRBV6-4	17
TGTGCCAGCACGTTCACCGGGACTACGAACACCGGGGAGCTGTTTTTT	CASTFTGTTNTGELFF	TRBD2	.	TRBJ2-2	TRBV28	16
TGCGCCAGCAGCTCACAGGGACCCTACAATGAGCAGTTCTTC	CASSSQGPYNEQFF	.	.	TRBJ2-1	TRBV5-1	14
TGTGCCAGCTCACCGAACAACGAACCTAACTATGGCTACACCTTC	CASSPNNEPNYGYTF	.	.	TRBJ1-2	TRBV18	15
TGCGCCAGCAGGGGGACAGGGAACTGGGAGCAGTACTTC	CASRGTGNWEQYF	TRBD1	.	TRBJ2-7	TRBV5-1	13
TGCAGCGTCTCGACAGGGCGAGCTAATGAAAAACTGTTTTTT	CSVSTGRANEKLFF	TRBD1	.	TRBJ1-4	TRBV29-1	14
TGTGCCAGCAGCCCGCGGGGGGGCTGGGGAGGAGAATCCGGGGAGCTGTTTTTT	CASSPRGGWGGESGELFF	TRBD2	.	TRBJ2-2	TRBV11-3	18
TGTGCCAGCAGCTCTGACTCCCGGGACAGTAACTATGGCTACACCTTC	CASSSDSRDSNYGYTF	TRBD1	.	TRBJ1-2	TRBV9	16
TGTGCCAGCAAGGCCGAGACTCAGTACTTC	CASKAETQYF	.	.	TRBJ2-5	TRBV6-5	10
TGCAGCGTTGATCTGGGGGGGGGAGATACGCAGTATTTT	CSVDLGGGDTQYF	TRBD2	.	TRBJ2-3	TRBV29-1	13
TGCAGTGCTAGAGATCAAGATACGCAGTATTTT	CSARDQDTQYF	.	.	TRBJ2-3	TRBV20-1	11
TGTGCCAGTAATCACCCCTATAGCAATCAGCCCCAGCATTTT	CASNHPYSNQPQHF	.	.	TRBJ1-5	TRBV19	14
TGTGCCAGCAGTTACGCTGGGAGGGCCGGAGGCACTGAAGCTTTCTTT	CASSYAGRAGGTEAFF	.	.	TRBJ1-1	TRBV6-5	16
TGCAGCGTTGTTGCAGGGGGCAGGAATGAGCAGTTCTTC	CSVVAGGRNEQFF	TRBD1	once	TRBJ2-1	TRBV29-1	13
TGTGCCAGCAGTGGGACTAGCGTATCTGGGACCCAGTACTTC	CASSGTSVSGTQYF	TRBD2	.	TRBJ2-5	TRBV2	14
TGTGCCAGCAGTGAAGCTTTGGCAGGGAGCGCGGGAATCCAAGAGACCCAGTACTTC	CASSEALAGSAGIQETQYF	.	.	TRBJ2-5	TRBV6-1	19
TGTGCCAGCAGCCCACTTGAGGGGGCTTCCTATGGCTACACCTTC	CASSPLEGASYGYTF	TRBD1	.	TRBJ1-2	TRBV5-4	15
TGTGCCAGCAGTTTAATCAGGGGCAGCTCCTATAATTCACCCCTCCACTTT	CASSLIRGSSYNSPLHF	.	.	TRBJ1-6	TRBV27	17
TGTGCCAGCAGCTCAACCGGGACTAGCGGTCGCACAGATACGCAGTATTTT	CASSSTGTSGRTDTQYF	TRBD2	.	TRBJ2-3	TRBV7-2	17
TGTGCCAGCAGCTTTGACAGGAGCCAAGAGACCCAGTACTTC	CASSFDRSQETQYF	.	once	TRBJ2-5	TRBV5-8	14
TGTGCCAGCAGCTTAGAAGGGGGGGGTCGGAACGAGCAGTACTTC	CASSLEGGGRNEQYF	.	.	TRBJ2-7	TRBV7-2	15
TGCGCCAGCAGCCTAGGGGGGGATGAAGCTTTCTTT	CASSLGGDEAFF	.	.	TRBJ1-1	TRBV4-1	12
TGTGCCAGCAGTTACTCGGTGGGGGGACAAGAGACCCAGTACTTC	CASSYSVGGQETQYF	.	.	TRBJ2-5	TRBV6-6	15
TGTGCCAGTAGTATCTCGGGATTGTACACCGGGGAGCTGTTTTTT	CASSISGLYTGELFF	.	.	TRBJ2-2	TRBV19	15
TGCGCCAGCAGTCAGACAGTGAACACTGAAGCTTTCTTT	CASSQTVNTEAFF	.	once	TRBJ1-1	TRBV4-3	13
TGTGCCAGCAGCCCTAGCGGGGGGTTATCCGGATACACAGATACGCAGTATTTT	CASSPSGGLSGYTDTQYF	TRBD2	.	TRBJ2-3	TRBV4-2	18
TGTGCCACCCTCCGGGGGGGGACACAATACAATGAGCAGTTCTTC	CATLRGGTQYNEQFF	TRBD2	few	TRBJ2-1	TRBV6-6	15
TGTGCCAGCAGTTACTCTCCGGGACAGTCCTACGAGCAGTACTTC	CASSYSPGQSYEQYF	TRBD1	.	TRBJ2-7	TRBV6-6	15
TGCGCCAGCAGCTTGGACAGGGCTAACTATGGCTACACCTTC	CASSLDRANYGYTF	.	.	TRBJ1-2	TRBV5-1	14
TGTGCCAGCAGCTTGGCAGGACTCCAAGAGACCCAGTACTTC	CASSLAGLQETQYF	.	.	TRBJ2-5	TRBV11-2	14
TGCGCCAGCAGCTTACAGGGGGCCGACACCGGGGAGCTGTTTTTT	CASSLQGADTGELFF	TRBD1	.	TRBJ2-2	TRBV5-1	15
TGCGCCAGCAGTCAAGCCAGGGGGAATGAAAAACTGTTTTTT	CASSQARGNEKLFF	TRBD1	.	TRBJ1-4	TRBV23-1	14
TGTGCCAGCAGTGTGGCAGGGAATCAGCCCCAGCATTTT	CASSVAGNQPQHF	.	.	TRBJ1-5	TRBV6-1	13
TGTGCCAGCAGCTTAGACCGGGACAGGGCTGGAAACACCATATATTTT	CASSLDRDRAGNTIYF	TRBD1	few	TRBJ1-3	TRBV7-2	16
TGTGCCAGCAGCTTAACGTGGGAGAGCTCCTACAATGAGCAGTTCTTC	CASSLTWESSYNEQFF	.	.	TRBJ2-1	TRBV7-3	16
TGCGCCAGCAGCTGGACAGGGGGCGACGGCAATCAGCCCCAGCATTTT	CASSWTGGDGNQPQHF	TRBD1	few	TRBJ1-5	TRBV5-1	16
TGTGCCAGCAGCACGGACAGGAATTCATATGGCTACACCTTC	CASSTDRNSYGYTF	TRBD1	.	TRBJ1-2	TRBV5-8	14
TGTGCCAGCAGCCCCGCGGGGACAGCCGCCTACGAGCAGTACTTC	CASSPAGTAAYEQYF	.	.	TRBJ2-7	TRBV5-4	15
TGTGCCAGTAGTACTGGACAGGGTAATCAGCCCCAGCATTTT	CASSTGQGNQPQHF	TRBD1	.	TRBJ1-5	TRBV19	14